This T cell receptor (beta chain) was identified during a study of beta chain features in type 1 diabetes (dated by TCRdb to the late 2010s). With respect to the entire study: Mean age, gender distribution, total cell number and subset yield did not differ between patients and healthy donors. A total of around 110,000,000 sorted cells were examined across all samples, and a strong correlation was observed between cell number per subset and RNA yield. In the study, recently diagnosed type 1 diabetes patients and matched healthy donors were compared on the TCRB repertoires of their sorted circulating CD4+ T cell subsets. Regulatory and stem cell-like memory subsets were isolated from only 8 patients and 8 healthy donors, whereas naive and central memory subsets came from all 30 or so donors. Results the study describes overall, beyond this receptor: Naive, central memory and regulatory TCRB repertoires appeared to be more similar among patients than among healthy donors. A moderate but significant shortening of TCRB CDR3 length was observed in type 1 diabetes patients in all four CD4+ subsets. Because small numbers of individuals were included in the HLA sub-analyses, any influence of HLA type on TCRB rearrangement was left unresolved. Because cDNA was sequenced instead of genomic DNA, highly expressing activated cells could be over-represented, though the groups showed no difference in activation or CD3 levels. At VDJ recombination sites, patients with type 1 diabetes made fewer insertions and deleted more nucleotides, a pattern implying thymic rearrangement abnormalities. PCR might favor shorter templates, but patient and control samples were amplified and corrected together, so any skew would affect both groups equally.

The CDR3 starts with the cysteine, ends with the phenylalanine, and has 14 residues. Kept here is only the CDR3 DNA, which spans 42 bases and is read in frame from base 1. V and J are truncated by 8 bases and 4 bases respectively, leaving an intervening sequence of 15 bases. The germline V gene provides CDR1 SNHLY and CDR2 FYNNEI. Details on this clone: The clone's antigen remains unknown. One base away there is no much larger clone; base qualities are not given.

All of the isolated RNA was reverse transcribed with the High Capacity cDNA Reverse Transcription Kit, so expressed TCRB transcripts were sequenced. Deep immunoSEQ sequencing was performed on naive, central memory and regulatory T cell samples, with an average of roughly 4 million total reads per sample. After sorted cells were lysed in RLT buffer, RNA was extracted with DNase-treated RNeasy Micro or Mini kits, with the choice depending on cell number. Each cell subset was processed on its own to prevent cross-contamination, while patient and healthy donor samples were processed together. The immunoSEQ multiplex PCR was used to amplify TCRB sequences from cDNA, generating 87-bp fragments that spanned the CDR3 region. Sequencing of the amplicons was done on the Illumina HiSeq platform. The authors' analysis ran thus. PCR bias was computationally corrected using synthetic template baselines, reads within Hamming distance 2 were collapsed, and singletons that could not be merged were discarded. Reads were aligned against IMGT so that V, D and J genes, CDR3 length and insertions or deletions at six rearrangement sites could be assigned. Within each subset, clonotype counts were normalized to sorted cell number, and only after that were true diversity and Gini coefficients computed with the tcR R package. Repertoire sharing was quantified using the overlap coefficient calculated on TCRB nucleotide sequences. This immuneACCESS table, as held by TCRdb, lists in-frame sequences with V and J called but not all clones. Of the missing ones, under half trace to an unresolved V gene in checked studies; the others have no known cause. Clonal size and the V and J genes are those of that table, whereas D and trimming came from the DNA. This sample comprises around 150,000 clones, approximately 8.8% of them detected only once. The ten largest clones represent 0.7% of the sample.

Each donor gave one peripheral blood draw, roughly 120 mL on average, collected into heparinised tubes. Using a panel that included CD45RO, CCR7, CD25, CD127, CD95 and CD27, naive, central memory, regulatory and stem cell-like memory CD4+ T cells were sorted on a BD FACSAria II. A purity above 95% was achieved for all sorted populations. PBMCs were isolated right away by Lymphoprep density gradient centrifugation and were stained directly, without culture. Samples were stained and sorted in pairs, with one healthy donor and one patient per experiment, so that batch effects were minimized. In this chain, TRBV2 is recombined with TRBJ2-1; 6 matching bases give a weak D call of TRBD1. Sequenced input: central memory CD4+ T cells from blood. The TCR comes from a woman in her 30s with type 1 diabetes. The CDR3 protein sequence reads: CASLQGQRYNEQFF. The nucleotide sequence is TGTGCCAGCCTCCAGGGACAAAGATACAATGAGCAGTTCTTC. Joined to the reference TRBV2 and TRBJ2-1 proteins, this CDR3 gives the full variable domain: EPEVTQTPSHQVTQMGQEVILRCVPISNHLYFYWYRQILGQKVEFLVSFYNNEISEKSEIFDDQFSVERPDGSNFTLKIRSTKLEDSAMYFCASLQGQRYNEQFFGPGTRLTVL.